This T cell receptor beta chain comes out of a study of multiple sclerosis patients with progressive multifocal leukoencephalopathy. This CDR3 region has 16 residues. V was cut by 5 bases and J by 4 bases, with 20 bases left in between. Germline-derived CDR1 and CDR2 are MDHEN and SYDVKM. Noted time point: before natalizumab initiation. Before the first natalizumab infusion, T0 blood samples were taken. Clones were read by immunoSEQ multiplex PCR, and TCRdb kept only the in-frame ones, dropping some. This sample carries roughly 31,000 clones, over 75% of them seen once, and the ten largest clones take around 1.5%.

This TCR derives from a human donor with multiple sclerosis. The gene calls are TRBV28 and TRBJ1-2; weak D call: TRBD1 (5 bases). Sequenced input: PBMCs. CDR3 nucleotide sequence: TGTGCCAGCAGTCCCACGAGAACAGCCCAGGGCTATGGCTACACCTTC. Amino acid sequence: CASSPTRTAQGYGYTF.